These T cell receptor beta chains were read from a single sample in a study of cytomegalovirus exposure and HLA in healthy donors. The table came from immunoSEQ multiplex PCR; TCRdb's copy has only in-frame clones and leaves some out. Of approximately 160,000 clones listed, 75% to 85% were seen once; the top ten hold approximately 2%. Sequencing was done on a sample of PBMCs. The receptor source for this set is a woman between 18 and 29 years old in good health and CMV-seronegative. The CDR3 runs from the conserved cysteine through the conserved F or W. Fields, in order: CDR3 protein, CDR3 DNA, V gene, clone size, D gene, J gene. D genes are given only for firm matches. Expanded clones get a size class; other rows say once, few or many, or leave the size out.

CDR3: CASSPLGTGLYNEQFF
DNA: TGTGCCAGCAGCCCACTAGGGACAGGACTCTACAATGAGCAGTTCTTC
V: TRBV7-9
size: .
D: TRBD1
J: TRBJ2-1

CDR3: CASSLVGNTEAFF
DNA: TGTGCCAGCAGCTTAGTTGGCAACACTGAAGCTTTCTTT
V: TRBV7-9
size: few
D: .
J: TRBJ1-1

CDR3: CSVARTATNEKLFF
DNA: TGCAGCGTTGCTCGGACAGCAACTAATGAAAAACTGTTTTTT
V: TRBV29-1
size: .
D: .
J: TRBJ1-4

CDR3: CASSLAGAGEKLFF
DNA: TGTGCCAGCAGTTTAGCGGGAGCGGGGGAAAAACTGTTTTTT
V: TRBV27
size: .
D: .
J: TRBJ1-4

CDR3: CASSWLAANEQYF
DNA: TGTGCCAGCAGCTGGCTAGCGGCCAACGAGCAGTACTTC
V: TRBV5-1
size: few
D: TRBD2
J: TRBJ2-7

CDR3: CASSLGGENEQYF
DNA: TGTGCCAGCAGCTTAGGCGGCGAAAACGAGCAGTACTTC
V: TRBV7-2
size: .
D: .
J: TRBJ2-7

CDR3: CATNHPGQGYEQYF
DNA: TGTGCCACAAATCATCCGGGACAGGGCTACGAGCAGTACTTC
V: TRBV5-4
size: once
D: TRBD1
J: TRBJ2-7

CDR3: CASSGLAGVLETQYF
DNA: TGTGCCAGCAGCGGACTAGCGGGAGTCTTGGAGACCCAGTACTTC
V: TRBV7-9
size: .
D: TRBD2
J: TRBJ2-5

CDR3: CASSPKGQGRFYGYTF
DNA: TGTGCCAGCTCACCCAAGGGACAGGGAAGGTTCTATGGCTACACCTTC
V: TRBV18
size: .
D: TRBD1
J: TRBJ1-2

CDR3: CASGPGYTF
DNA: TGTGCCAGCGGGCCGGGCTACACCTTC
V: TRBV28
size: .
D: .
J: TRBJ1-2

CDR3: CASKLQGADEQFF
DNA: TGTGCCAGCAAGCTCCAGGGTGCCGATGAGCAGTTCTTC
V: TRBV5-5
size: .
D: .
J: TRBJ2-1

CDR3: CASSLGTGETQYF
DNA: TGCGCCAGCAGCTTGGGGACAGGCGAGACCCAGTACTTC
V: TRBV5-1
size: .
D: TRBD1
J: TRBJ2-5

CDR3: CASNNQAGNEQFF
DNA: TGTGCCAGTAATAATCAGGCGGGCAATGAGCAGTTCTTC
V: TRBV19
size: .
D: .
J: TRBJ2-1

CDR3: CASSPEEWTGGYEQYF
DNA: TGTGCCAGCAGCCCAGAAGAGTGGACAGGGGGCTACGAGCAGTACTTC
V: TRBV7-8
size: .
D: TRBD1
J: TRBJ2-7

CDR3: CASNSGQGVTGELFF
DNA: TGTGCCAGCAATTCGGGACAGGGTGTCACCGGGGAGCTGTTTTTT
V: TRBV2
size: .
D: TRBD1
J: TRBJ2-2

CDR3: CASSPGQGFEQFF
DNA: TGTGCCAGCAGCCCGGGACAGGGGTTTGAGCAGTTCTTC
V: TRBV5-4
size: .
D: TRBD1
J: TRBJ2-1

CDR3: CASSLDEGVNYGYTF
DNA: TGTGCCAGCAGCTTAGATGAGGGCGTTAACTATGGCTACACCTTC
V: TRBV11-2
size: .
D: .
J: TRBJ1-2

CDR3: CASSLGLVLYSGANVLTF
DNA: TGTGCCAGCAGCTTAGGTTTGGTCCTCTACTCTGGGGCCAACGTCCTGACTTTC
V: TRBV7-7
size: .
D: .
J: TRBJ2-6

CDR3: CATHPTDRGHYGYTF
DNA: TGTGCCACCCACCCTACGGACAGGGGGCATTATGGCTACACCTTC
V: TRBV6-1
size: .
D: TRBD1
J: TRBJ1-2

CDR3: CASSPTSGRGGELFF
DNA: TGCGCCAGCAGCCCGACTAGCGGGAGGGGCGGGGAGCTGTTTTTT
V: TRBV5-1
size: .
D: TRBD2
J: TRBJ2-2

CDR3: CASSSYFGTSANSYEQYF
DNA: TGTGCCAGTAGTAGCTATTTCGGGACTAGCGCGAACTCCTACGAGCAGTACTTC
V: TRBV19
size: .
D: TRBD2
J: TRBJ2-7

CDR3: CASRAAGLTGLDEQYF
DNA: TGTGCCAGCAGAGCCGCCGGGTTGACAGGGCTGGACGAGCAGTACTTC
V: TRBV2
size: few
D: TRBD1
J: TRBJ2-7

CDR3: CASSLYGTGNTIYF
DNA: TGTGCCAGCAGCTTATACGGGACAGGAAACACCATATATTTT
V: TRBV7-2
size: .
D: .
J: TRBJ1-3

CDR3: CSVERDTGTEAFF
DNA: TGCAGCGTTGAAAGGGACACCGGCACTGAAGCTTTCTTT
V: TRBV29-1
size: .
D: .
J: TRBJ1-1

CDR3: CASSEPRAQGKGNTIYF
DNA: TGTGCCAGCAGTGAACCGCGGGCACAGGGGAAAGGAAACACCATATATTTT
V: TRBV6-1
size: .
D: TRBD1
J: TRBJ1-3

CDR3: CASSIGLSGHQPQHF
DNA: TGTGCCAGCAGCATAGGGCTGTCAGGGCATCAGCCCCAGCATTTT
V: TRBV27
size: .
D: .
J: TRBJ1-5

CDR3: CASLRWGGDYNEQFF
DNA: TGTGCCAGCCTACGTTGGGGGGGGGACTACAATGAGCAGTTCTTC
V: TRBV19
size: .
D: TRBD2
J: TRBJ2-1

CDR3: CASRQGGARGIQYF
DNA: TGTGCCAGCAGGCAAGGGGGGGCACGGGGCATTCAGTACTTC
V: TRBV13
size: .
D: .
J: TRBJ2-4

CDR3: CASSTRTELNTEAFF
DNA: TGTGCCAGCAGTACCCGGACAGAGTTGAACACTGAAGCTTTCTTT
V: TRBV6-5
size: .
D: .
J: TRBJ1-1

CDR3: CASSPDGLQGVNTEAFF
DNA: TGTGCCAGCAGCCCAGACGGTCTCCAGGGGGTGAACACTGAAGCTTTCTTT
V: TRBV13
size: .
D: TRBD1
J: TRBJ1-1

CDR3: CASSLSGTGLGNTIYF
DNA: TGTGCCAGCAGCCTCTCCGGGACAGGGCTAGGAAACACCATATATTTT
V: TRBV7-2
size: .
D: TRBD1
J: TRBJ1-3

CDR3: CASSRTVFAGGKETQYF
DNA: TGTGCCAGCAGCCGTACCGTCTTCGCAGGCGGGAAAGAGACCCAGTACTTC
V: TRBV14
size: .
D: .
J: TRBJ2-5

CDR3: CASSYGTPNTGELFF
DNA: TGTGCCAGCAGTTACGGGACACCGAACACCGGGGAGCTGTTTTTT
V: TRBV4-2
size: .
D: .
J: TRBJ2-2

CDR3: CASSFRLSWDNEQFF
DNA: TGTGCCAGCAGTTTCAGGCTTTCCTGGGACAATGAGCAGTTCTTC
V: TRBV28
size: once
D: .
J: TRBJ2-1

CDR3: CASSSPGQGMNYGYTF
DNA: TGTGCCAGCAGCTCCCCGGGACAGGGAATGAACTATGGCTACACCTTC
V: TRBV7-9
size: once
D: TRBD1
J: TRBJ1-2

CDR3: CASSRDFYNEQFF
DNA: TGTGCCAGCAGCCGGGACTTCTACAATGAGCAGTTCTTC
V: TRBV5-8
size: .
D: .
J: TRBJ2-1

CDR3: CASRDGYNEQFF
DNA: TGTGCCAGCAGAGACGGGTACAATGAGCAGTTCTTC
V: TRBV2
size: few
D: .
J: TRBJ2-1

CDR3: CASSRTDNFYGYTF
DNA: TGTGCCAGCTCGAGGACAGACAATTTCTATGGCTACACCTTC
V: TRBV11-2
size: once
D: .
J: TRBJ1-2

CDR3: CASNTGFIGTEAFF
DNA: TGTGCCAGCAATACAGGGTTTATCGGGACTGAAGCTTTCTTT
V: TRBV27
size: .
D: .
J: TRBJ1-1

CDR3: CASRGQGTAGANVLTF
DNA: TGTGCCAGCAGGGGACAGGGAACTGCTGGGGCCAACGTCCTGACTTTC
V: TRBV9
size: few
D: TRBD1
J: TRBJ2-6

CDR3: CASSLTSGRTGELFF
DNA: TGTGCCAGCAGTTTGACTAGCGGGAGAACCGGGGAGCTGTTTTTT
V: TRBV28
size: once
D: TRBD2
J: TRBJ2-2